This T cell receptor beta chain was sequenced during a study of T cells expressing NK-cell markers. Across the whole study: Among the eight sequenced donors, seven tested HCMV-seropositive and one tested seronegative.

TCRdb reprocessed the 5' RACE reads and keeps a single row for each CDR3 protein, giving no DNA. Its clone listing holds roughly 150,000 distinct CDR3 sequences. Germline assignment: CDR1 SGHDT and CDR2 YYEEEE. CDR3 size: 17 residues. The rearrangement links TRBV5-6 to TRBJ1-2; TCRdb proposes TRBD1, but this gene call is untestable without DNA. The clonotype comes from a man aged 18-75 years in good health. The sample consisted of blood T cells: a sorted CD56 or NKG2C T cell subset, CD4+ or CD8+ T cells, or bulk PBMC T cells (not recorded which). This CDR3 reads CASSAGTGGGLEDGYTF.